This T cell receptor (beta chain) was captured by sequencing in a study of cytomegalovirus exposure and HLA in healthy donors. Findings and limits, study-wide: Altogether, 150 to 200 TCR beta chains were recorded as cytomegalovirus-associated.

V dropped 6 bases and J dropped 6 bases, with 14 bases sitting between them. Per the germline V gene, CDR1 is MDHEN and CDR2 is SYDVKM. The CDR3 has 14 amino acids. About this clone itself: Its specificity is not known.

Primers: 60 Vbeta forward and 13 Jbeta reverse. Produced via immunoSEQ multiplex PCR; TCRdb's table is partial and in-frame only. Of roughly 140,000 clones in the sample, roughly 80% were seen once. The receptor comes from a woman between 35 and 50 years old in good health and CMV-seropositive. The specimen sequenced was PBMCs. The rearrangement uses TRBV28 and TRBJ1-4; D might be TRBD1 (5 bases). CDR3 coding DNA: TGTGCCAGCAGGATCCAGGGTGGGCATGAAAAACTGTTTTTT. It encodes CASRIQGGHEKLFF. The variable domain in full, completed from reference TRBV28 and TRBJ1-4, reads DVKVTQSSRYLVKRTGEKVFLECVQDMDHENMFWYRQDPGLGLRLIYFSYDVKMKEKGDIPEGYSVSREKKERFSLILESASTNQTSMYLCASRIQGGHEKLFFGSGTQLSVL.